This T cell receptor beta chain was sequenced during a study of cytomegalovirus exposure and HLA in healthy donors. Findings and caveats of the study: For cytomegalovirus status, the classifier reportedly gave diagnoses with high specificity and sensitivity. The study designated 160 or so TCR beta chains cytomegalovirus-associated.

Comment on this clone: The antigen is undetermined.

V shed 6 bases, J shed 1 base, and the junction held 5 bases outside the gene matches. Germline values: CDR1 MDHEN, CDR2 SYDVKM. The CDR3 covers 15 residues. Sequenced by immunoSEQ multiplex PCR; TCRdb stores in-frame clones only, minus some. The sample consists of some 69,000 clones, 96% of them appearing once. Input material: PBMCs. The chain combines TRBV28 with TRBJ2-3, with 9 nucleotides matching TRBD1. The receptor comes from a woman between 18 and 30 years old in good health and CMV-seropositive. Here the CDR3 DNA reads TGTGCCAGCAGGGACTGGACAGGGGGCACAGATACGCAGTATTTT. Amino acids: CASRDWTGGTDTQYF. Looking up the rest from reference TRBV28 and TRBJ2-3 gives the full variable domain: DVKVTQSSRYLVKRTGEKVFLECVQDMDHENMFWYRQDPGLGLRLIYFSYDVKMKEKGDIPEGYSVSREKKERFSLILESASTNQTSMYLCASRDWTGGTDTQYFGPGTRLTVL.